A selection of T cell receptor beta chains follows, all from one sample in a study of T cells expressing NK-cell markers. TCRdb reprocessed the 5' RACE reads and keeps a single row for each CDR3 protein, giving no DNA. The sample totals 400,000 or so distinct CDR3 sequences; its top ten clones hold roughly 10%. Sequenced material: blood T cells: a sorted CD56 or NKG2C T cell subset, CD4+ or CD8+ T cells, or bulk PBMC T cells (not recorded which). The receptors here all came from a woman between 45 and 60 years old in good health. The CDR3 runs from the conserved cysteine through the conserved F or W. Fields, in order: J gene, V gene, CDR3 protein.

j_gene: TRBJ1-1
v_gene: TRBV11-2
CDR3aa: CASRRVQDTEAFF

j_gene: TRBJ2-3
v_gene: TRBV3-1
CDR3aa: CASSQGEDTQYF

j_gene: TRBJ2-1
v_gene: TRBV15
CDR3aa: CATSKDEVHGNEQFF

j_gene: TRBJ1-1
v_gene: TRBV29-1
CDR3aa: CSVGMRNTEAFF

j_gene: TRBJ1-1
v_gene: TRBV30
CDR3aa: CAWTDSGENTEAFF

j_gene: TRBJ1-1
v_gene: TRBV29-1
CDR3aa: CSVVQAPTEAFF

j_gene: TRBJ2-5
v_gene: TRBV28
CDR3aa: CASSLGASGSVTAQYF

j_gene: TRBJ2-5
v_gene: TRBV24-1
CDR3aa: CATSDPGPGGETQYF

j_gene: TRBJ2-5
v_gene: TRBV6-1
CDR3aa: CASSDWTGLKETQYF

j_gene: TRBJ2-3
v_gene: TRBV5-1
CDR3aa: CASSLRPAGEMVDTQYF

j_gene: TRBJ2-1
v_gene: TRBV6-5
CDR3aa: CASSREGRFFEQFF